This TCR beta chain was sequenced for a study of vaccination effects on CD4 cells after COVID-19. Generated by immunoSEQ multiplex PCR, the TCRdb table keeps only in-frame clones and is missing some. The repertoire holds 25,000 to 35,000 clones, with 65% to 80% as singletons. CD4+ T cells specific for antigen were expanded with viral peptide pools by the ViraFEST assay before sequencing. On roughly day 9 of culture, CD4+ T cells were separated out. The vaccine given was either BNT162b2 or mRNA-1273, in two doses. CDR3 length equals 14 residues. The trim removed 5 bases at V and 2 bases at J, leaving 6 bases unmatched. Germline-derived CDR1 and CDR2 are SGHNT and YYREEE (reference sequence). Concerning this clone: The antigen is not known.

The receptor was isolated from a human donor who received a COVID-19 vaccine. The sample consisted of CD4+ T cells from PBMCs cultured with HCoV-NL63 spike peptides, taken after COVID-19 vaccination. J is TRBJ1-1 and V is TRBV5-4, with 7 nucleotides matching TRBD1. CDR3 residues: CASRLGTVNTEAFF. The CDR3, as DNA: TGTGCCAGCAGGTTAGGGACAGTCAACACTGAAGCTTTCTTT.